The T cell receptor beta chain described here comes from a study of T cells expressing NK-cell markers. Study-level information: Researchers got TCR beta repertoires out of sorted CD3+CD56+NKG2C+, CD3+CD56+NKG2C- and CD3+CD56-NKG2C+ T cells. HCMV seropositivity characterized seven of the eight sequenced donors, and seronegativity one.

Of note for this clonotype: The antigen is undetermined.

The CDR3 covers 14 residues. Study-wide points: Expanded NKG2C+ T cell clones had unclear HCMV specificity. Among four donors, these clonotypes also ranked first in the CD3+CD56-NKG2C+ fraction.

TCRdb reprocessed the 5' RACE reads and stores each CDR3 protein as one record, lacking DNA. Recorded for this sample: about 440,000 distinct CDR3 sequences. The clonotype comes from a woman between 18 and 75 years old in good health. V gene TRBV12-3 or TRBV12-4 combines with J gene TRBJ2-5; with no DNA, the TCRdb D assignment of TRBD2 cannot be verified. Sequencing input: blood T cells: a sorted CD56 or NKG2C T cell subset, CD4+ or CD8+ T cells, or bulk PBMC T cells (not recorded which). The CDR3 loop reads CASSLILAGEAQYF.